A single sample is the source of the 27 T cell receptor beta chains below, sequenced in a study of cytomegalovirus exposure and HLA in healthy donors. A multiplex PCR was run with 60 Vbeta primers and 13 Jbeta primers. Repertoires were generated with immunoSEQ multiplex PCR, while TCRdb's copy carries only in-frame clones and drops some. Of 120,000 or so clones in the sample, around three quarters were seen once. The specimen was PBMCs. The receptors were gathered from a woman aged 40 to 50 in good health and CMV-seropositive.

CDR3 residues: CSVTVDTGVYEQYF. The CDR3 region has the DNA TGCAGCGTCACCGTGGACACTGGTGTCTACGAGCAGTACTTC. The chain combines TRBV29-1 with TRBJ2-7; D might be TRBD1 (5 bases). The germline V gene encodes CDR1 SQVTM and CDR2 ANQGSEA. This CDR3 comprises 14 residues. V lost 6 bases and J 3 bases, leaving 18 bases between the germline ends.

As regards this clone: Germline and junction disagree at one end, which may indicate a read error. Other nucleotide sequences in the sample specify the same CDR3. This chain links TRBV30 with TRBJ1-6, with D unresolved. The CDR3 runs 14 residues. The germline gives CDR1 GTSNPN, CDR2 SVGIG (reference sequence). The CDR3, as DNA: TGTGCCTGGAGTGGGCGGATAGGTAATTCCCCCCTCCACTTT. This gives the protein CAWSGRIGNSPLHF.

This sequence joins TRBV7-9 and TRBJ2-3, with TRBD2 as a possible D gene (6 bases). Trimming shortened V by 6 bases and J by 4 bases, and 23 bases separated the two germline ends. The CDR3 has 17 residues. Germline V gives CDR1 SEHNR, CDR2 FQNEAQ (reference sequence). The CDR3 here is CASRSLKPGVLADTQYF. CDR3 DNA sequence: TGTGCCAGCAGGAGCTTAAAGCCGGGAGTACTTGCAGATACGCAGTATTTT.

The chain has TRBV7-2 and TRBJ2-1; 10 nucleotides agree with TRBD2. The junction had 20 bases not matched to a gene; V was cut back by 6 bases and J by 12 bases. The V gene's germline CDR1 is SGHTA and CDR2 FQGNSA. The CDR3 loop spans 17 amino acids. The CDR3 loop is CASRRYWGASGRVRQFF. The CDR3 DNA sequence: TGTGCCAGCAGGAGATATTGGGGGGCTAGCGGGAGAGTAAGGCAGTTCTTC.

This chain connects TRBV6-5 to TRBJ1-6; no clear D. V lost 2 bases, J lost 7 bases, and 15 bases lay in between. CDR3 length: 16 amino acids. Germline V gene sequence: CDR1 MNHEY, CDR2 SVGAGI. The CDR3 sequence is CASSYRPVGRNSPLHF. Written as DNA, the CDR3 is TGTGCCAGCAGTTACCGCCCGGTGGGGAGAAATTCACCCCTCCACTTT.

The CDR3 sequence: CASRFSRANSPLHF. The CDR3 DNA sequence: TGTGCCAGCAGATTTAGTAGAGCTAATTCACCCCTCCACTTT. The gene calls are TRBV27 and TRBJ1-6, with unresolved D. This CDR3 is 14 amino acids long. Deletions cut 6 bases from V and 6 bases from J, with 12 bases between. Germline V gene data show CDR1 as MNHEY and CDR2 as SMNVEV (reference sequence).

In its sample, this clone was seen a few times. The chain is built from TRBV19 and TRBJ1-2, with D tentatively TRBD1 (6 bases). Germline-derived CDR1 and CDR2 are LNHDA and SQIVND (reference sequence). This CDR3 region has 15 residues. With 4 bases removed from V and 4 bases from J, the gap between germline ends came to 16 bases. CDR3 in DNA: TGTGCCAGTAGTACCCGTAGGGGGGGCGGCTATGGCTACACCTTC. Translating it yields CASSTRRGGGYGYTF.

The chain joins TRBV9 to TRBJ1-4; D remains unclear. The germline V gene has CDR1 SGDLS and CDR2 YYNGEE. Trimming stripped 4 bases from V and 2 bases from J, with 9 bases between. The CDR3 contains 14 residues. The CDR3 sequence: CASSPPGTNEKLFF. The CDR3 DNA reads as TGTGCCAGCAGCCCCCCGGGTACTAATGAAAAACTGTTTTTT. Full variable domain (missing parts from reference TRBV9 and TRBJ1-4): DSGVTQTPKHLITATGQRVTLRCSPRSGDLSVYWYQQSLDQGLQFLIQYYNGEERAKGNILERFSAQQFPDLHSELNLSSLELGDSALYFCASSPPGTNEKLFFGSGTQLSVL.

CDR3 coding DNA: TGTGCCAGCCGGGGGGTGGGAGAACCCTACGAGCAGTACTTC. Its translation is CASRGVGEPYEQYF. The chain has TRBV2 and TRBJ2-7; 7 nucleotides agree with TRBD2. CDR3 length: 14 residues. CDR1 is SNHLY and CDR2 is FYNNEI in the germline V gene. V lost 8 bases and J lost 2; bases outside the gene matches: 9.

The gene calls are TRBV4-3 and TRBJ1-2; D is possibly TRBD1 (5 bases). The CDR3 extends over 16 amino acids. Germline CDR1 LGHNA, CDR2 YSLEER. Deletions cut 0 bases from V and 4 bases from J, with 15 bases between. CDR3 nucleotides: TGCGCCAGCAGCCAAGAATCAGGGCAGGGATCCTATGGCTACACCTTC. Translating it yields CASSQESGQGSYGYTF.

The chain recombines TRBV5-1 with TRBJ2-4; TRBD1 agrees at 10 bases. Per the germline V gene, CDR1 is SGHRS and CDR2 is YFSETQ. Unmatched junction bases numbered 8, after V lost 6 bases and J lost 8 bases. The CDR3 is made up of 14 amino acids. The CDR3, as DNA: TGCGCCAGCAAAACGGGACAGGGGATTGACATTCAGTACTTC. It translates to CASKTGQGIDIQYF.

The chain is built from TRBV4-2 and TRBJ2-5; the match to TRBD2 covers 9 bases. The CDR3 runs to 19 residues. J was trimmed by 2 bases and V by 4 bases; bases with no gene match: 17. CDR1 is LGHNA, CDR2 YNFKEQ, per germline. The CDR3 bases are TGTGCCAGCAGCCCAGGGGCCGCTAACGGCGGGGGGGCGCAAGAGACCCAGTACTTC. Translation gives CASSPGAANGGGAQETQYF.

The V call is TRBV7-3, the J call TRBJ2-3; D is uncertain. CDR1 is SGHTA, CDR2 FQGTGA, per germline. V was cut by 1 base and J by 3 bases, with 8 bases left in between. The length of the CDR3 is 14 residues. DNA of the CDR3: TGTGCCAGCAGCTTAAATACGAGAACAGATACGCAGTATTTT. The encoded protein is CASSLNTRTDTQYF.

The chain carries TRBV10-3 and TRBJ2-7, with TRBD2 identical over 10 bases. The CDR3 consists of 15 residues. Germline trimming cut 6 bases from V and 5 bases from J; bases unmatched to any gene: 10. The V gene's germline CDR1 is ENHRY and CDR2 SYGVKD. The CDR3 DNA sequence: TGTGCCATCAGCTACCAACTAGCGGGAATCAACGAGCAGTACTTC. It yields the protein CAISYQLAGINEQYF.

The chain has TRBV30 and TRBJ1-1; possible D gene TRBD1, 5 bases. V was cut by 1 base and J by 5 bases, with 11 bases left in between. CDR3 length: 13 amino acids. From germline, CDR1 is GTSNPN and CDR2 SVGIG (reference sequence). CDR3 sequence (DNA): TGTGCCTGGAGTGGGTCGGGGGGGACTGAAGCTTTCTTT. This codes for CAWSGSGGTEAFF. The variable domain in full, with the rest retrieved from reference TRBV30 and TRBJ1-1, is SQTIHQWPATLVQPVGSPLSLECTVEGTSNPNLYWYRQAAGRGLQLLFYSVGIGQISSEVPQNLSASRPQDRQFILSSKKLLLSDSGFYLCAWSGSGGTEAFFGQGTRLTVV.

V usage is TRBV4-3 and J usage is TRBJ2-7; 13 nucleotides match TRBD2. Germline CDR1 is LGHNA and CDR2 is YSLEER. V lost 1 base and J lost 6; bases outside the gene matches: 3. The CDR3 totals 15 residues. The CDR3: CASSQGLAGGFEQYF. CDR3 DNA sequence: TGCGCCAGCAGCCAAGGACTAGCGGGGGGTTTCGAGCAGTACTTC.

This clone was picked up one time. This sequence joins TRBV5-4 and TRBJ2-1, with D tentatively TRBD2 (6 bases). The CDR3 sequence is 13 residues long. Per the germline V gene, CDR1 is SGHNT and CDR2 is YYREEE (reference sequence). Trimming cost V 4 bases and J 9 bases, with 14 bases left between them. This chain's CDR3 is CASSASPGSEQFF. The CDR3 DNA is TGTGCCAGCAGCGCCTCCCCCGGGAGTGAGCAGTTCTTC.

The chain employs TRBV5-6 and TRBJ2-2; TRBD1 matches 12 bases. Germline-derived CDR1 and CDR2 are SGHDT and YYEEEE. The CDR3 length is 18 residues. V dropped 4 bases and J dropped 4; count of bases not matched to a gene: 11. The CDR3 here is CASSRTGTGGMGTGELFF. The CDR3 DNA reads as TGTGCCAGCAGCCGGACCGGGACAGGGGGCATGGGCACCGGGGAGCTGTTTTTT.

The CDR3 nucleotides read TGTGCCAGCAGCCCCGGGACAGGGGGCTACGAGCAGTACTTC. This gives the protein CASSPGTGGYEQYF. The V gene is TRBV11-1, the J gene TRBJ2-7, with 11 bases fitting TRBD1. The CDR3 sequence is 14 residues long. The germline CDR1 and CDR2 sequences are SGHAT and FQDESV (reference sequence). Unmatched junction bases numbered 3, after V lost 5 bases and J lost 3 bases.

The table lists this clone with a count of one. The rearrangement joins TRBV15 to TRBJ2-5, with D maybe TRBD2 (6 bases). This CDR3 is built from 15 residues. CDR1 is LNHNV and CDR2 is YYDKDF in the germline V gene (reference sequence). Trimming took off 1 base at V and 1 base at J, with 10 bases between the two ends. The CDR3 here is CATSRGSGPQETQYF. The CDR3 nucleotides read TGTGCCACCAGCAGAGGTAGCGGCCCCCAAGAGACCCAGTACTTC.

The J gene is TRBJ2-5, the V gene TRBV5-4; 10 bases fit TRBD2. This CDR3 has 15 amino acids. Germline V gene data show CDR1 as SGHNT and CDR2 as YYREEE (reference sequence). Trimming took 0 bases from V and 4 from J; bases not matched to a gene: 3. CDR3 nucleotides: TGTGCCAGCAGCTTGGTGGGACTAGCGTTAGAGACCCAGTACTTC. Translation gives CASSLVGLALETQYF.

The CDR3 region is CASSPTGWSEKLFF. The DNA of the CDR3 is TGTGCCAGCTCACCGACAGGGTGGAGTGAAAAACTGTTTTTT. J is TRBJ1-4 and V is TRBV18; 7 bases fit TRBD1. The V gene end was trimmed by 3 bases and the J gene end by 7 bases; junction bases not matched to a gene: 5. There are 14 residues in the CDR3. Germline V gene lookup returns CDR1 KGHSH and CDR2 LQKENI.

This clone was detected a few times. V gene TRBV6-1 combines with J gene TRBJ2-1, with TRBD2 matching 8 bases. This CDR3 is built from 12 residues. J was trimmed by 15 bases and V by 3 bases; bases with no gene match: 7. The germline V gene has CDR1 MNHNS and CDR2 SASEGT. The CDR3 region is CASSERAGVPFF. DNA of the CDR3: TGTGCCAGCAGTGAGCGAGCGGGAGTACCGTTCTTC.

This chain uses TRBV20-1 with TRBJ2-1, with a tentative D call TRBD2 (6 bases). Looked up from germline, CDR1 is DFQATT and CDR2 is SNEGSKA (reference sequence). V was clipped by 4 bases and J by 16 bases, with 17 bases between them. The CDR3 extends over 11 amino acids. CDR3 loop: CSATRRDRYFF. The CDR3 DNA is TGCAGTGCTACCCGGCGGGACCGGTATTTCTTC.

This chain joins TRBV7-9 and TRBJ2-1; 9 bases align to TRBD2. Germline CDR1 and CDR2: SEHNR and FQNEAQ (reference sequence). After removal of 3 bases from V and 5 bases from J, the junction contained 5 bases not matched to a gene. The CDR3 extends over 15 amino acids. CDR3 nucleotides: TGTGCCAGCAGCTTCGGAGCGGGGGGTAACAATGAGCAGTTCTTC. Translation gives CASSFGAGGNNEQFF.

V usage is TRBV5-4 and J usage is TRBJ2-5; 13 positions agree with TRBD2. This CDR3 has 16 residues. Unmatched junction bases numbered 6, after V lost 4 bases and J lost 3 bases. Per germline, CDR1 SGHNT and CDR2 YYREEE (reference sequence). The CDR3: CASSPTSGRAEETQYF. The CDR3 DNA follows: TGTGCCAGCAGCCCCACTAGCGGGAGGGCCGAAGAGACCCAGTACTTC.

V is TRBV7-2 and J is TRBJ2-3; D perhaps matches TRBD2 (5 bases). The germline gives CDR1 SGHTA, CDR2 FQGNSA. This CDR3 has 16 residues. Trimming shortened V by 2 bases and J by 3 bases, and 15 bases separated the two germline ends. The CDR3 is CASSLLPGLGTDTQYF. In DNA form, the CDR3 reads TGTGCCAGCAGCTTACTGCCGGGATTGGGAACAGATACGCAGTATTTT. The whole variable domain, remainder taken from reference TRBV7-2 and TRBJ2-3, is GAGVSQSPSNKVTEKGKDVELRCDPISGHTALYWYRQSLGQGLEFLIYFQGNSAPDKSGLPSDRFSAERTGGSVSTLTIQRTQQEDSAVYLCASSLLPGLGTDTQYFGPGTRLTVL.